What follows are 21 T cell receptor beta chains derived from one specimen sequenced in a study of cytomegalovirus exposure and HLA in healthy donors. Profiling relied on immunoSEQ multiplex PCR, and the TCRdb table lists in-frame clones only, not all of them. In the table there are about 64,000 clones, around 90% of which are singletons. The sequencing input was PBMCs. These receptors all stem from a woman between 18 and 29 years old in good health and CMV-seronegative.

The V and J genes are TRBV5-5 and TRBJ2-5; D not certain. Per germline, CDR1 SGHKS and CDR2 YYEKEE (reference sequence). This CDR3 is 13 amino acids long. The ends were cut back, 0 bases at V and 3 bases at J, with 6 bases in the middle. The CDR3 spells CASSLDSKETQYF. The CDR3 coding sequence is TGTGCCAGCAGCTTGGACAGTAAAGAGACCCAGTACTTC.

The CDR3 sequence: CASSQGLLANYGYTF. In DNA form, the CDR3 reads TGCGCCAGCAGCCAAGGACTATTGGCTAACTATGGCTACACCTTC. This chain connects TRBV4-3 to TRBJ1-2; D call uncertain. Per germline, CDR1 LGHNA and CDR2 YSLEER. Trimming pared 1 base from V and 0 bases from J, leaving 9 bases between. This CDR3 is 15 amino acids long.

The chain joins TRBV9 to TRBJ2-5; 8 nucleotides line up with TRBD2. The junction had 9 bases not matched to a gene; V was cut back by 3 bases and J by 5 bases. Germline V lookup: CDR1 SGDLS, CDR2 YYNGEE. The CDR3 has 15 residues. The CDR3 is CASSAHTSGTETQYF. The CDR3 coding sequence is TGTGCCAGCAGCGCCCATACTAGCGGTACTGAGACCCAGTACTTC.

The CDR3 protein is CASSRGAPGTDTQYF. The CDR3 DNA follows: TGCGCCAGTTCACGGGGGGCCCCTGGCACAGATACGCAGTATTTT. The chain employs TRBV5-1 and TRBJ2-3, with D perhaps TRBD2 (7 bases). The CDR3 has 15 residues. V lost 8 bases, J lost 1 base, and 17 bases lay in between. From germline, CDR1 is SGHRS and CDR2 YFSETQ.

V usage is TRBV11-2 and J usage is TRBJ2-1; TRBD1 matches 9 bases. The trim removed 5 bases at V and 8 bases at J, leaving 10 bases unmatched. Germline V gene sequence: CDR1 SGHAT, CDR2 FQNNGV. The CDR3 is 15 amino acids. CDR3 sequence (DNA): TGTGCCAGCAGCCCCGGGACAGGGACCGTCGATGAGCAGTTCTTC. It yields the protein CASSPGTGTVDEQFF.

This chain's CDR3 is CASSLGQNRETQYF. The CDR3 coding sequence is TGCGCCAGCAGCTTGGGACAGAACCGAGAGACCCAGTACTTC. This chain uses TRBV5-1 with TRBJ2-5, with D possibly being TRBD1 (5 bases). There are 14 residues in the CDR3. Trimming stripped 0 bases from V and 4 bases from J, with 10 bases between. Germline V CDR1 and CDR2: SGHRS, YFSETQ.

V and J are TRBV11-2 and TRBJ2-7; tentatively, D is TRBD2 (6 bases). Trimming removed 1 base at V and 0 bases at J, with 16 bases between. The CDR3 totals 17 residues. CDR1 and CDR2 from the germline V gene are SGHAT and FQNNGV. In DNA, the CDR3 is TGTGCCAGCAGCTTAGCGTTCGGGGGACTGAGCTCCTACGAGCAGTACTTC. It encodes CASSLAFGGLSSYEQYF.

The chain recombines TRBV10-3 with TRBJ1-3; D is unresolved. Between the trimmed V and J ends, which lost 10 bases and 1 base, there was a span of 8 bases. This CDR3 is 12 amino acids long. Looked up from germline, CDR1 is ENHRY and CDR2 is SYGVKD. The CDR3 loop is CATVSSGNTIYF. As DNA, the CDR3 is TGTGCCACCGTTAGTTCTGGAAACACCATATATTTT.

This rearrangement joins TRBV25-1 to TRBJ1-2, with 8 bases matching TRBD1. V gave up 6 bases and J gave up 7 bases; unmatched junction bases: 7. Germline assignment: CDR1 MGHDK and CDR2 SYGVNS. The CDR3 is 13 residues long. This chain's CDR3 is CASSRTGPGGYTF. CDR3 in DNA: TGTGCCAGCAGCCGGACAGGGCCCGGTGGCTACACCTTC.

The rearrangement links TRBV15 to TRBJ2-4; 7 bases fit TRBD1. V lost 7 bases, J lost 5 bases, and 5 bases stayed unmatched. Germline V CDR1 and CDR2: LNHNV, YYDKDF (reference sequence). CDR3 length: 13 amino acids. CDR3 in amino acids: CATNTGDENIQYF. The CDR3 region has the DNA TGTGCCACCAATACAGGGGACGAAAACATTCAGTACTTC.

V usage is TRBV9 and J usage is TRBJ2-3, with TRBD2 matching 13 bases. The germline CDR1 and CDR2 sequences are SGDLS and YYNGEE. The CDR3 is 16 amino acids. The trim removed 3 bases at V and 4 bases at J, leaving 5 bases unmatched. The CDR3 loop is CASSELAGGQPDTQYF. The CDR3 DNA follows: TGTGCCAGCAGCGAACTAGCGGGGGGGCAGCCAGATACGCAGTATTTT.

This clone has just one count. The chain is built from TRBV6-1 and TRBJ1-6, with D possibly matching TRBD1 (6 bases). The CDR3 length is 15 residues. CDR1 is MNHNS, CDR2 SASEGT, per germline. V lost 1 base, J lost 10 bases, and 14 bases lay in between. CDR3 in amino acids: CASSEGGTGYSPLHF. The DNA of the CDR3 is TGTGCCAGCAGTGAAGGGGGAACAGGGTACTCACCCCTCCACTTT.

The rearrangement joins TRBV6-5 to TRBJ1-4; a weak D match, TRBD1 (5 bases). The CDR3 runs to 14 residues. V gave up 2 bases and J gave up 4 bases, with 8 bases separating them. CDR1 is MNHEY and CDR2 is SVGAGI in the germline V gene. The CDR3 region is CASSYGGINEKLFF. CDR3 coding DNA: TGTGCCAGCAGTTACGGGGGGATTAATGAAAAACTGTTTTTT.

The chain recombines TRBV28 with TRBJ2-7, with D perhaps TRBD1 (5 bases). The CDR3 consists of 12 residues. V shed 6 bases and J shed 6 bases, with 12 bases lying between them. CDR1 and CDR2 from the germline V gene are MDHEN and SYDVKM. CDR3 DNA sequence: TGTGCCAGCAGCCCCTCAGGGTTCGAGCAGTACTTC. As protein: CASSPSGFEQYF. The full variable domain, rest sourced from reference TRBV28 and TRBJ2-7, is DVKVTQSSRYLVKRTGEKVFLECVQDMDHENMFWYRQDPGLGLRLIYFSYDVKMKEKGDIPEGYSVSREKKERFSLILESASTNQTSMYLCASSPSGFEQYFGPGTRLTVT.

The chain links TRBV23-1 to TRBJ2-1; TRBD2 matches at 15 bases. TRBV23-1 is reported as an ORF; its role is uncertain. There are 16 residues in the CDR3. Trimming took 3 bases from V and 7 from J; bases not matched to a gene: 4. In DNA form, the CDR3 reads TGCGCCAGCAGTCACAGGACTAGCGGGAGGGAAAATGAGCAGTTCTTC. Its protein product is CASSHRTSGRENEQFF.

V is TRBV12-5 and J is TRBJ2-7, with unresolved D. V lost 1 base and J 2 bases, leaving 6 bases between the germline ends. This CDR3 is built from 13 residues. From germline, CDR1 is LGHNT and CDR2 FRNRAP. CDR3 region: CASGLGVAYEQYF. The CDR3 nucleotides read TGTGCTAGTGGTTTGGGAGTGGCCTACGAGCAGTACTTC.

V and J are TRBV5-1 and TRBJ2-1, with 10 positions matching TRBD2. This CDR3 has 15 amino acids. Germline CDR1 reads SGHRS; CDR2 reads YFSETQ. Trimming at V came to 4 bases and at J to 6 bases, leaving 7 bases not matched to a gene. The CDR3 sequence: CASSHSGGPINEQFF. CDR3 nucleotides: TGCGCCAGCAGCCATAGCGGGGGGCCGATCAATGAGCAGTTCTTC.

The J gene is TRBJ1-2, the V gene TRBV6-6; 7 bases map to TRBD1. CDR1 is MNHNY, CDR2 SVGAGI, per germline (reference sequence). Trimming removed 0 bases from V and 8 bases from J; junction bases left unmatched: 9. CDR3 length: 15 residues. The CDR3 nucleotides read TGTGCCAGCAGTTACTCGAAGGGGGCAATCGCGGGCTACACCTTC. Its translation is CASSYSKGAIAGYTF.

The J gene is TRBJ2-5, the V gene TRBV28, with 8 positions matching TRBD1. Germline lookup yields CDR1 MDHEN and CDR2 SYDVKM. The CDR3 has 14 residues. The V and J ends lost 5 bases and 5 bases, in that order; junction bases with no gene match: 7. The CDR3 DNA is TGTGCCAGCAGTACGGACAGGGCGGAGGAGACCCAGTACTTC. It specifies CASSTDRAEETQYF.

The chain uses TRBV5-1 and TRBJ2-6, with TRBD1 as a possible D gene (5 bases). The V and J ends lost 4 bases and 1 base respectively, with 12 bases between them. The CDR3 consists of 16 residues. Germline assignment: CDR1 SGHRS and CDR2 YFSETQ. CDR3 DNA sequence: TGCGCCAGCAGCGTTTCAGGGTCATCTGGGGCCAACGTCCTGACTTTC. This translates into CASSVSGSSGANVLTF.

The V and J genes are TRBV7-6 and TRBJ1-6; 11 positions match TRBD1. With V trimmed by 5 bases and J by 6 bases, 6 bases remained unmatched. Per the germline V gene, CDR1 is SGHVS and CDR2 is FNYEAQ. This CDR3 comprises 16 residues. CDR3 DNA: TGTGCCAGCAGCCCCGGGACAGGGGGTAGTAATTCACCCCTCCACTTT. Translation gives CASSPGTGGSNSPLHF.